This record covers a single T cell receptor beta chain. Its cognate antigen is unknown. The V end was cut by 6 bases, the J end by 0 bases, with 15 bases between. CDR3 length equals 15 residues. The data are from a study of relationships among human T cell subsets. Study-level results: Th1, Th2 and regulatory T cells shared many CDR3 sequences. V, D, J usage, CDR3 length and N-additions were similar across seven subsets. Over 60% of CD8+ cytotoxic sequences came from clones with over 100 reads.

TCR alpha and beta CDR3s were amplified from mRNA by semiquantitative ARM-PCR. Exponential amplification used communal superprimers after tagged nested gene-specific primers in ARM-PCR. Nested primers were removed by exonuclease before the second PCR round. TCRdb analysed the multiplex PCR reads with MiXCR anew, one entry per CDR3 protein. The data contain fewer than 18,000 distinct CDR3 sequences, around three fifths of them singletons. The rearrangement links TRBV12-3 or TRBV12-4 to TRBJ2-7; D unresolved. Input material: total T cells sorted from blood. The TCR originated in a man aged 35 to 55 in good health. The CDR3 coding sequence is TGTGCCAGCAGCTCCGGCAGCTGGAGCTCCTACGAGCAGTACTTC. Its translation is CASSSGSWSSYEQYF.